This is a list of T cell receptor beta chains from one sample in a study of blood T cell repertoires in COVID-19. Sequenced by immunoSEQ multiplex PCR; TCRdb stores in-frame clones only, minus some. The sample lists roughly 64,000 clones, under 80% seen once, with around half in the top ten. Sequenced material: PBMCs or T cells enriched from blood (not recorded which). The receptors were sampled from a woman aged 60 to 75 who had been exposed to COVID-19. The CDR3 runs from the conserved cysteine through the conserved F or W. The D gene is left open where the match is weak. Size values are once, few and many counts, or a class for expanded clones, and some rows have none.

CDR3 length: 16; D gene: .; J gene: TRBJ1-1; V gene: TRBV7-9; clone size: .; CDR3 DNA: TGTGCCAGCAGTTGGGCTCGCCCAACCGGGAACACTGAAGCTTTCTTT; CDR3 protein: CASSWARPTGNTEAFF
CDR3 length: 16; D gene: TRBD1; J gene: TRBJ1-1; V gene: TRBV7-2; clone size: .; CDR3 DNA: TGTGCCAGCAGCTTAAGACCAGGGGGTTCGAGCACTGAAGCTTTCTTT; CDR3 protein: CASSLRPGGSSTEAFF
CDR3 length: 13; D gene: .; J gene: TRBJ1-2; V gene: TRBV19; clone size: .; CDR3 DNA: TGTGCCAGTAGTATTCAGGTGAACTATGGCTACACCTTC; CDR3 protein: CASSIQVNYGYTF
CDR3 length: 15; D gene: .; J gene: TRBJ1-2; V gene: TRBV14; clone size: .; CDR3 DNA: TGTGCCAGCAGCTCTCTTGGGCCATCTGACTATGGCTACACCTTC; CDR3 protein: CASSSLGPSDYGYTF
CDR3 length: 13; D gene: .; J gene: TRBJ2-3; V gene: TRBV3-1/TRBV3-2; clone size: once; CDR3 DNA: TGTGCCAGCAGCCCCGGGAGCACAGATACGCAGTATTTT; CDR3 protein: CASSPGSTDTQYF
CDR3 length: 15; D gene: TRBD1; J gene: TRBJ2-2; V gene: TRBV5-4; clone size: .; CDR3 DNA: TGTGCCAGCAGCCAGTCCGGGACAGGGTTGGGGGAGCTGTTTTTT; CDR3 protein: CASSQSGTGLGELFF
CDR3 length: 17; D gene: TRBD2; J gene: TRBJ2-2; V gene: TRBV18; clone size: few; CDR3 DNA: TGTGCCAGCTCACCCTTGCGGTCCGGGACTAGCAACCGGGAGCTGTTTTTT; CDR3 protein: CASSPLRSGTSNRELFF
CDR3 length: 13; D gene: .; J gene: TRBJ2-3; V gene: TRBV4-3; clone size: .; CDR3 DNA: TGCGCCAGCAGCCAAATCCCGGGAGATACGCAGTATTTT; CDR3 protein: CASSQIPGDTQYF
CDR3 length: 14; D gene: .; J gene: TRBJ1-5; V gene: TRBV6-5; clone size: .; CDR3 DNA: TGTGCCAGCAGTCGGGGGGGGGAAGGTCAGCCCCAGCATTTT; CDR3 protein: CASSRGGEGQPQHF
CDR3 length: 13; D gene: .; J gene: TRBJ2-7; V gene: TRBV29-1; clone size: .; CDR3 DNA: TGCAGCGCAGGAGGATCGGGGGCCTACGAGCAGTACTTC; CDR3 protein: CSAGGSGAYEQYF
CDR3 length: 15; D gene: TRBD1; J gene: TRBJ1-1; V gene: TRBV19; clone size: .; CDR3 DNA: TGTGCCAGTAGTATAGATCGTTCGAGGACAGGCGAAGCTTTCTTT; CDR3 protein: CASSIDRSRTGEAFF
CDR3 length: 15; D gene: .; J gene: TRBJ1-2; V gene: TRBV2; clone size: .; CDR3 DNA: TGTGCCAGCCGCTCTACAGGGATGTCTAACTATGGCTACACCTTC; CDR3 protein: CASRSTGMSNYGYTF
CDR3 length: 16; D gene: TRBD1; J gene: TRBJ2-3; V gene: TRBV3-1/TRBV3-2; clone size: .; CDR3 DNA: TGTGCCAGCAGCCAATCCGGGACAGGGGTAACAGATACGCAGTATTTT; CDR3 protein: CASSQSGTGVTDTQYF
CDR3 length: 14; D gene: .; J gene: TRBJ2-4; V gene: TRBV7-2; clone size: .; CDR3 DNA: TGTGCCAGCAGCTTAGGCGCAGGGCGGAACATTCAGTACTTC; CDR3 protein: CASSLGAGRNIQYF
CDR3 length: 16; D gene: TRBD1; J gene: TRBJ1-6; V gene: TRBV28; clone size: few; CDR3 DNA: TGTGCCAGCAGGGCCCCCCGGACAGGAGGTGATTCACCCCTCCACTTT; CDR3 protein: CASRAPRTGGDSPLHF
CDR3 length: 16; D gene: TRBD2; J gene: TRBJ2-1; V gene: TRBV5-1; clone size: .; CDR3 DNA: TGCGCCAGCAGCTTGGGACTAGCCCCTAGACTTGGTGAGCAGTTCTTC; CDR3 protein: CASSLGLAPRLGEQFF
CDR3 length: 14; D gene: .; J gene: TRBJ1-4; V gene: TRBV7-9; clone size: .; CDR3 DNA: TGTGCCAGCAGCCCGCAGGGAACTAATGAAAAACTGTTTTTT; CDR3 protein: CASSPQGTNEKLFF
CDR3 length: 14; D gene: TRBD2; J gene: TRBJ2-2; V gene: TRBV10-2; clone size: .; CDR3 DNA: TGCGCCAGCAGTGTGGCGGGAGACACCGGGGAGCTGTTTTTT; CDR3 protein: CASSVAGDTGELFF
CDR3 length: 20; D gene: TRBD1; J gene: TRBJ2-1; V gene: TRBV4-3; clone size: .; CDR3 DNA: TGCGCCAGCAGCCCACCAGACAGGGGGCGCAGGTCTTCCGAATACAATGAGCAGTTCTTC; CDR3 protein: CASSPPDRGRRSSEYNEQFF
CDR3 length: 19; D gene: TRBD1; J gene: TRBJ2-5; V gene: TRBV30; clone size: .; CDR3 DNA: TGTGCCTGGACCAGACCGGGACAGGGGATCCCTTTAACCCAAGAGACCCAGTACTTC; CDR3 protein: CAWTRPGQGIPLTQETQYF
CDR3 length: 14; D gene: TRBD1; J gene: TRBJ2-1; V gene: TRBV28; clone size: few; CDR3 DNA: TGTGCCAGCAGGACAGGGGGCTATGGGGAGGAGCAGTTCTTC; CDR3 protein: CASRTGGYGEEQFF
CDR3 length: 13; D gene: .; J gene: TRBJ1-1; V gene: TRBV19; clone size: .; CDR3 DNA: TGTGCCAGTAGTGCTCGGGGGTCCCCTGAAGCTTTCTTT; CDR3 protein: CASSARGSPEAFF
CDR3 length: 15; D gene: TRBD1; J gene: TRBJ2-7; V gene: TRBV11-2; clone size: once; CDR3 DNA: TGTGCCAGCAGCTCGAGGACAGGGTTCTCCTACGAGCAGTACTTC; CDR3 protein: CASSSRTGFSYEQYF
CDR3 length: 12; D gene: .; J gene: TRBJ2-7; V gene: TRBV5-8; clone size: .; CDR3 DNA: TGTGCCAGCAGGCGTAACAGGGTCGAGCAGTACTTC; CDR3 protein: CASRRNRVEQYF
CDR3 length: 16; D gene: TRBD1; J gene: TRBJ2-5; V gene: TRBV28; clone size: .; CDR3 DNA: TGTGCCAGCACCCCCGGCGGGACAGGGGGCCAAGAGACCCAGTACTTC; CDR3 protein: CASTPGGTGGQETQYF
CDR3 length: 15; D gene: .; J gene: TRBJ2-1; V gene: TRBV5-4; clone size: once; CDR3 DNA: TGTGCCAGCAGCAATTTGGGGGCCCCCTACAATGAGCAGTTCTTC; CDR3 protein: CASSNLGAPYNEQFF
CDR3 length: 15; D gene: TRBD1; J gene: TRBJ1-4; V gene: TRBV28; clone size: .; CDR3 DNA: TGTGCCAGCAGTTTATCCGGACAGGGGGAACAAAAACTGTTTTTT; CDR3 protein: CASSLSGQGEQKLFF
CDR3 length: 14; D gene: .; J gene: TRBJ2-3; V gene: TRBV5-4; clone size: .; CDR3 DNA: TGTGCCAGCAGCTTTAGAGGGGGGGCAGATACGCAGTATTTT; CDR3 protein: CASSFRGGADTQYF
CDR3 length: 14; D gene: TRBD1; J gene: TRBJ1-5; V gene: TRBV5-1; clone size: .; CDR3 DNA: TGCGCCAGCAGCTTGTCAGGGGGCCCTCAGCCCCAGCATTTT; CDR3 protein: CASSLSGGPQPQHF
CDR3 length: 13; D gene: .; J gene: TRBJ2-5; V gene: TRBV24-1; clone size: few; CDR3 DNA: TGTGCCACCAGTGAGGCTAGGAGAGAGACCCAGTACTTC; CDR3 protein: CATSEARRETQYF
CDR3 length: 13; D gene: .; J gene: TRBJ2-1; V gene: TRBV11-3; clone size: few; CDR3 DNA: TGTGCCAGCAGCTCCGGGAGAGGGGATGAGCAGTTCTTC; CDR3 protein: CASSSGRGDEQFF
CDR3 length: 15; D gene: .; J gene: TRBJ2-2; V gene: TRBV9; clone size: once; CDR3 DNA: TGTGCCAGCAGCGTAGACGCAGGGAGGACCGGGGAGCTGTTTTTT; CDR3 protein: CASSVDAGRTGELFF
CDR3 length: 14; D gene: .; J gene: TRBJ1-5; V gene: TRBV19; clone size: once; CDR3 DNA: TGTGCCAGTAGTATAGAGTCGGGCAATCAGCCCCAGCATTTT; CDR3 protein: CASSIESGNQPQHF
CDR3 length: 15; D gene: .; J gene: TRBJ2-3; V gene: TRBV28; clone size: .; CDR3 DNA: TGTGCCAGCAGTCGTTCCCAGCGGAGCACAGATACGCAGTATTTT; CDR3 protein: CASSRSQRSTDTQYF
CDR3 length: 14; D gene: TRBD1; J gene: TRBJ2-7; V gene: TRBV9; clone size: .; CDR3 DNA: TGTGCCAGCAGCGTAGTAAACAGGGGGAACGAGCAGTACTTC; CDR3 protein: CASSVVNRGNEQYF
CDR3 length: 15; D gene: TRBD2; J gene: TRBJ2-3; V gene: TRBV18; clone size: .; CDR3 DNA: TGTGCCAGCTCACCATGGGCTAGCGGGGATGATACGCAGTATTTT; CDR3 protein: CASSPWASGDDTQYF
CDR3 length: 16; D gene: TRBD2; J gene: TRBJ2-3; V gene: TRBV19; clone size: once; CDR3 DNA: TGTGCCAGTAGTCTTCGAGCGGGAGCGGTCACAGATACGCAGTATTTT; CDR3 protein: CASSLRAGAVTDTQYF
CDR3 length: 16; D gene: .; J gene: TRBJ1-6; V gene: TRBV2; clone size: .; CDR3 DNA: TGTGCCAGCAGTGTAAGGGGGAGCTCCTATAATTCACCCCTCCACTTT; CDR3 protein: CASSVRGSSYNSPLHF
CDR3 length: 14; D gene: .; J gene: TRBJ1-1; V gene: TRBV4-3; clone size: .; CDR3 DNA: TGCGCCAGCAGCCAAGTCTCAGGTAACACTGAAGCTTTCTTT; CDR3 protein: CASSQVSGNTEAFF
CDR3 length: 12; D gene: .; J gene: TRBJ1-5; V gene: TRBV6-5; clone size: .; CDR3 DNA: TGTGCCAGCAGCCCCGGACAGAAGCCCCAGCATTTT; CDR3 protein: CASSPGQKPQHF
CDR3 length: 14; D gene: .; J gene: TRBJ1-3; V gene: TRBV23-1; clone size: few; CDR3 DNA: TGCGCCAGCCACCGGGTGCCGTCTGGAAACACCATATATTTT; CDR3 protein: CASHRVPSGNTIYF
CDR3 length: 13; D gene: .; J gene: TRBJ1-5; V gene: TRBV27; clone size: .; CDR3 DNA: TGTGCCAGCAGTACAGCCATCAATCAGCCCCAGCATTTT; CDR3 protein: CASSTAINQPQHF
CDR3 length: 13; D gene: .; J gene: TRBJ1-5; V gene: TRBV7-6; clone size: .; CDR3 DNA: TGTGCCAGCAGCTTAGCTATTGATCAGCCCCAGCATTTT; CDR3 protein: CASSLAIDQPQHF
CDR3 length: 17; D gene: TRBD1; J gene: TRBJ1-5; V gene: TRBV30; clone size: .; CDR3 DNA: TGTGCCTCTTCCCGGGACAGGGGTCCTTATAGCAATCAGCCCCAGCATTTT; CDR3 protein: CASSRDRGPYSNQPQHF
CDR3 length: 17; D gene: .; J gene: TRBJ2-3; V gene: TRBV28; clone size: many; CDR3 DNA: TGTGCCAGCAGTCTACCCTTGACAGTTTCTAGCACAGATACGCAGTATTTT; CDR3 protein: CASSLPLTVSSTDTQYF
CDR3 length: 12; D gene: .; J gene: TRBJ2-7; V gene: TRBV12-3/TRBV12-4; clone size: .; CDR3 DNA: TGTGCCAGCAGTTTTGGCGGCTACGAGCAGTACTTC; CDR3 protein: CASSFGGYEQYF
CDR3 length: 15; D gene: .; J gene: TRBJ1-1; V gene: TRBV19; clone size: .; CDR3 DNA: TGTGCCAGTACGTCGACAGGTCGTTGGGACACTGAAGCTTTCTTT; CDR3 protein: CASTSTGRWDTEAFF
CDR3 length: 13; D gene: TRBD1; J gene: TRBJ1-2; V gene: TRBV7-8; clone size: .; CDR3 DNA: TGTGCCAGCAGCCCCAGGGACAGCGCTGGCTACACCTTC; CDR3 protein: CASSPRDSAGYTF
CDR3 length: 16; D gene: TRBD2; J gene: TRBJ2-1; V gene: TRBV2; clone size: .; CDR3 DNA: TGTGCCAGCAGTGAAGTCCTAGCGGGAGGGCTCAATGAGCAGTTCTTC; CDR3 protein: CASSEVLAGGLNEQFF
CDR3 length: 18; D gene: .; J gene: TRBJ2-7; V gene: TRBV18; clone size: .; CDR3 DNA: TGTGCCAGCTCACCACCGGGGAGAGTTACCTCAGGAGGTCTCGAGCAGTACTTC; CDR3 protein: CASSPPGRVTSGGLEQYF
CDR3 length: 14; D gene: TRBD2; J gene: TRBJ2-1; V gene: TRBV10-1; clone size: .; CDR3 DNA: TGCGCCTCCGTCGGGACTAGCGGGAGCAATGAGCAGTTCTTC; CDR3 protein: CASVGTSGSNEQFF
CDR3 length: 15; D gene: .; J gene: TRBJ1-5; V gene: TRBV28; clone size: few; CDR3 DNA: TGTGCCAGCAGTTTGGGGCCAGGAGGCAATCAGCCCCAGCATTTT; CDR3 protein: CASSLGPGGNQPQHF
CDR3 length: 15; D gene: .; J gene: TRBJ2-1; V gene: TRBV28; clone size: .; CDR3 DNA: TGTGCCAGCAGTCCCGCGGGGCTAGATGACGATGAGCAGTTCTTC; CDR3 protein: CASSPAGLDDDEQFF